These T cell receptor beta chains were read from a single sample in a study of blood T cell repertoires in COVID-19. Data came from immunoSEQ multiplex PCR; TCRdb stores just in-frame clones and leaves some out. The data show roughly 340,000 clones, with roughly 86% seen just once and less than 2.5% held by the top ten. Sequenced: PBMCs or T cells enriched from blood (not recorded which). The receptor set was obtained from a man between 35 and 55 years old in a cohort exposed to, infected with or recovered from COVID-19 (not recorded which). Both conserved end residues are part of each CDR3. A D gene is named only where the DNA matches it firmly.

CDR3 protein,CDR3 DNA,V gene,D gene,J gene
CASAGGRFYYEQYF,TGTGCCAGCGCCGGGGGGAGATTTTACTACGAGCAGTACTTC,TRBV7-2,TRBD2,TRBJ2-7
CASRDRRGNEKLFF,TGCGCCAGCCGGGACCGCCGGGGGAATGAAAAACTGTTTTTT,TRBV10-2,-,TRBJ1-4
CASSQDPTSGRVGETQYF,TGTGCCAGCAGCCAAGACCCGACTAGCGGGAGGGTAGGAGAGACCCAGTACTTC,TRBV4-2,TRBD2,TRBJ2-5
CASSSGTENNEQFF,TGTGCCAGCAGCTCCGGGACAGAAAACAATGAGCAGTTCTTC,TRBV5-6,TRBD1,TRBJ2-1
CATSRDAPSSNTQYF,TGTGCCACCAGCAGAGATGCCCCCTCCAGTAATACGCAGTATTTT,TRBV15,-,TRBJ2-3
CASSQGEGGTKNIQYF,TGCGCCAGCAGCCAAGGCGAGGGAGGTACCAAAAACATTCAGTACTTC,TRBV4-1,-,TRBJ2-4
CASSLTSGVTDTQYF,TGTGCCAGCAGCCTCACTAGCGGAGTCACAGATACGCAGTATTTT,TRBV7-7,TRBD2,TRBJ2-3
CASSDFAGGAYNEQFF,TGTGCCAGCAGTGACTTTGCAGGGGGCGCCTACAATGAGCAGTTCTTC,TRBV25-1,TRBD1,TRBJ2-1
CASSLAAPRNEQFF,TGCGCCAGCAGCCTCGCGGCCCCAAGGAATGAGCAGTTCTTC,TRBV5-1,-,TRBJ2-1
CASSDQGDSYTF,TGTGCCAGCAGTGATCAGGGGGATAGCTACACCTTC,TRBV27,TRBD1,TRBJ1-2
CASSLGGTGNQPQHF,TGCGCCAGCAGCTTGGGCGGGACAGGCAATCAGCCCCAGCATTTT,TRBV5-1,TRBD1,TRBJ1-5
CASSTSWGLNTEAFF,TGTGCCAGCAGTACCTCCTGGGGCCTGAACACTGAAGCTTTCTTT,TRBV28,-,TRBJ1-1
CASGWSPGLPQHF,TGTGCTAGTGGTTGGTCCCCGGGTCTGCCCCAGCATTTT,TRBV12-5,-,TRBJ1-5